The clone carrying this TCR beta chain appeared many times. Its antigen is unidentified. The sample originates from a study of T cell repertoires in cytomegalovirus infection. Study details: Through public TCR beta signatures, both CMV infection and matching HLA type were indicated.

From the reads, TCRdb called clonotypes with MiXCR, one entry per CDR3 protein. Among about 260,000 distinct CDR3 sequences listed, approximately 9.1% were seen once. The germline gives CDR1 SGHTA, CDR2 FQGNSA. Trimming removed 7 bases at V and 4 bases at J, with 10 bases between. The CDR3 is made up of 12 amino acids. Study-wide results and caveats: Cumulative public TCR beta family frequency identified CMV carriers with the relevant HLA. The response measured ex vivo was dominated by TCR beta clonotypes (HLA-C-restricted and CMV-specific).

The genes are TRBV7-2 and TRBJ1-2; the D is unclear. The source material was PBMCs. The sequence was obtained from a human donor in good health (CMV status not recorded). Some clones in this sample may be carry-over from other donors' samples. In DNA form, the CDR3 reads TGTGCCAGCACCACCGGAACCTATGGCTACACCTTC. This sequence encodes CASTTGTYGYTF. The full variable domain, completed using reference TRBV7-2 and TRBJ1-2, is GAGVSQSPSNKVTEKGKDVELRCDPISGHTALYWYRQSLGQGLEFLIYFQGNSAPDKSGLPSDRFSAERTGGSVSTLTIQRTQQEDSAVYLCASTTGTYGYTFGSGTRLTVV.